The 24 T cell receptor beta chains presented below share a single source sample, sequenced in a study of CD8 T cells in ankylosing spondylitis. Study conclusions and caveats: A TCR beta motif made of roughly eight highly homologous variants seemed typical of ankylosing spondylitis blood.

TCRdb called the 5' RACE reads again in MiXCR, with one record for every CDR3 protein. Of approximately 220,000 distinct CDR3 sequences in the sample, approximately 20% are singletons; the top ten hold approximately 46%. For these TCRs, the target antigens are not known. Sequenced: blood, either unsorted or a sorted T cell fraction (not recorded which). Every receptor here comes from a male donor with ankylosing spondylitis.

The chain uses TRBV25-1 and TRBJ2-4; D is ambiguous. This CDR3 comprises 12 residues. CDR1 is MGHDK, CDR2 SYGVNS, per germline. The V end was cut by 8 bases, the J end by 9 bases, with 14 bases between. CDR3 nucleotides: TGTGCCAGCGGTGCCCAGCGAGGCATTCAGTACTTC. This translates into CASGAQRGIQYF. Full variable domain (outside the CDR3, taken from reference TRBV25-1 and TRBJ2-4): EADIYQTPRYLVIGTGKKITLECSQTMGHDKMYWYQQDPGMELHLIHYSYGVNSTEKGDLSSESTVSRIRTEHFPLTLESARPSHTSQYLCASGAQRGIQYFGAGTRLSVL.

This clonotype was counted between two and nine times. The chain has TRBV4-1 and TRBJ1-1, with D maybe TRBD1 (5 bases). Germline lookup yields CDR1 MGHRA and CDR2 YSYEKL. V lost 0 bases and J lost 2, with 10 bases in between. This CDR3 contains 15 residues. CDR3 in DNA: TGCGCCAGCAGCCAAGATTGGGACGTTAACACTGAAGCTTTCTTT. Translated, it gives CASSQDWDVNTEAFF.

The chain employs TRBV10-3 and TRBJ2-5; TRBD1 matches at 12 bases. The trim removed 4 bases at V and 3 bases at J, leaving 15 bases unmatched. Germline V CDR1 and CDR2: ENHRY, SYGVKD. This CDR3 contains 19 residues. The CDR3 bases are TGTGCCATCAGTGGTGGGACAGGGGGCGACCCGGGTCGTAAAGAGACCCAGTACTTC. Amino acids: CAISGGTGGDPGRKETQYF.

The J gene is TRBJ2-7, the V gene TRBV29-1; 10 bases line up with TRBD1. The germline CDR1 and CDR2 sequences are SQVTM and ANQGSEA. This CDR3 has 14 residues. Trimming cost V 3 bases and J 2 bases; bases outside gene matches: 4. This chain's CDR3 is CSVDGQGETYEQYF. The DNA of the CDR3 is TGCAGCGTTGACGGACAGGGGGAGACCTACGAGCAGTACTTC.

The CDR3 is CASTTGLYSNQPQHF. The CDR3 DNA reads as TGTGCCAGCACCACGGGGCTTTATAGCAATCAGCCCCAGCATTTT. The rearrangement uses TRBV6-1 and TRBJ1-5, with D perhaps matching TRBD1 (5 bases). Germline V lookup: CDR1 MNHNS, CDR2 SASEGT. The V gene lost 7 bases and the J gene lost 0 bases, with 13 bases spanning the gap. The CDR3 totals 15 residues.

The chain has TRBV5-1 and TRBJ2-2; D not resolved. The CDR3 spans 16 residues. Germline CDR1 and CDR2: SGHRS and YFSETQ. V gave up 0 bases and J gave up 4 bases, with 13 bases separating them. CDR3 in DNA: TGCGCCAGCAGCTTGGATGCCATAGTTTCCACCGGGGAGCTGTTTTTT. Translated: CASSLDAIVSTGELFF.

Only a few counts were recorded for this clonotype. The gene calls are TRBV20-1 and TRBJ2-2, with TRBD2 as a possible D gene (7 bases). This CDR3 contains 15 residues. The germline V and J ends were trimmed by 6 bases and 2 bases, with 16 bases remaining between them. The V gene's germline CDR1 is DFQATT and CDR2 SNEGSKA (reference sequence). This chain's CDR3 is CSAYKRDTNTGELFF. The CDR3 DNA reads TGCAGTGCCTACAAGCGGGACACCAACACCGGGGAGCTGTTTTTT.

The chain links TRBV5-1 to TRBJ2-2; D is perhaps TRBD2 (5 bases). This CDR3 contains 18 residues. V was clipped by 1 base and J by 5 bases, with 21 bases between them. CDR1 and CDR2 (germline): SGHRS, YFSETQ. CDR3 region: CASSLSFWEAVDTGELFF. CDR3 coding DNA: TGCGCCAGCAGCTTGAGCTTTTGGGAAGCGGTGGATACCGGGGAGCTGTTTTTT.

The CDR3 spells CASSKRGFETGSKETQYF. CDR3 nucleotides: TGTGCCAGCAGCAAAAGGGGGTTTGAGACAGGGTCGAAAGAGACCCAGTACTTC. The chain is built from TRBV21-1 and TRBJ2-5; TRBD1, as called in the table, went unchecked against the DNA. TRBV21-1 is reported as a pseudogene. The length of the CDR3 is 18 residues.

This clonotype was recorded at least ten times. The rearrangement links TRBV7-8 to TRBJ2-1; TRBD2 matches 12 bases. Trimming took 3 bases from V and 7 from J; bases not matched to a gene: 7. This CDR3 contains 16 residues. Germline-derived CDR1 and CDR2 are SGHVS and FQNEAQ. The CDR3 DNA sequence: TGTGCCAGCAGCTTGCCGACTAGCGGGAGCGAGAATGAGCAGTTCTTC. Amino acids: CASSLPTSGSENEQFF.

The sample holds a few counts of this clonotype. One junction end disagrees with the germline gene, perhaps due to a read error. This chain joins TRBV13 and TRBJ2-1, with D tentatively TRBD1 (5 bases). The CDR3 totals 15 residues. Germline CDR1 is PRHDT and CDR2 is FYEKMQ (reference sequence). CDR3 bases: TGTGCCGGCAGCTTGGGGCAGGGTGAAGTGAATGAGCAGTTCTTC. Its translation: CAGSLGQGEVNEQFF.

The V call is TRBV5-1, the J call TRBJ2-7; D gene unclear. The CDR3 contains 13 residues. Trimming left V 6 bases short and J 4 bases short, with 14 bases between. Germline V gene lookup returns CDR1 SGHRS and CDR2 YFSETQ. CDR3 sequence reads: CASTQGSVYEQYF. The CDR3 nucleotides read TGCGCCAGCACCCAAGGCAGCGTGTACGAGCAGTACTTC.

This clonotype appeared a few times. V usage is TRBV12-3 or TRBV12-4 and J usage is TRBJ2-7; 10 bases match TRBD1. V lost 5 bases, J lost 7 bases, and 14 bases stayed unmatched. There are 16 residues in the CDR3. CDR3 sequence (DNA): TGTGCCAGCAGTCCTACGACAGGGGGCAAAGTGGGGGAGCAGTACTTC. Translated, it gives CASSPTTGGKVGEQYF.

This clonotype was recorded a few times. CDR3 coding DNA: TGTGCCAGTAGTATGTTTTCGACAGCGGGACCGTTGAGTGGCACCATATATTTT. Its protein is CASSMFSTAGPLSGTIYF. J is TRBJ1-3 and V is TRBV19; the D gene is possibly TRBD1 (5 bases). V lost 3 bases, J lost 9 bases, and 27 bases lay in between. The CDR3 spans 18 residues. CDR1 is LNHDA and CDR2 is SQIVND in the germline V gene (reference sequence).

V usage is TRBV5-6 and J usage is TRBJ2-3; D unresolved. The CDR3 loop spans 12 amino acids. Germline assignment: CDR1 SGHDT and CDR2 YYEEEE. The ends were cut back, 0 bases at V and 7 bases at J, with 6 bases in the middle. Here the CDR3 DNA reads TGTGCCAGCAGCTTGGACTATAATACGCAGTATTTT. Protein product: CASSLDYNTQYF.

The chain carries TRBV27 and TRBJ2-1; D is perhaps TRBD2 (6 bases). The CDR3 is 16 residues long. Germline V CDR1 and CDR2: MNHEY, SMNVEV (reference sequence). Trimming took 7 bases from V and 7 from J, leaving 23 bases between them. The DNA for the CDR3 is TGTGCCAGCACCGACCCGTCGGGGAGGTCGGGGAATGAGCAGTTCTTC. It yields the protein CASTDPSGRSGNEQFF.

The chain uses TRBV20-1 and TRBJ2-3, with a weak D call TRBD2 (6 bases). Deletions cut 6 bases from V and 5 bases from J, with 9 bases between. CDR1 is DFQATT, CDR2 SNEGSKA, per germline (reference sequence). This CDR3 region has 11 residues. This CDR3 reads CSAAGLDTQYF. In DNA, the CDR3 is TGCAGTGCGGCGGGGTTAGATACGCAGTATTTT.

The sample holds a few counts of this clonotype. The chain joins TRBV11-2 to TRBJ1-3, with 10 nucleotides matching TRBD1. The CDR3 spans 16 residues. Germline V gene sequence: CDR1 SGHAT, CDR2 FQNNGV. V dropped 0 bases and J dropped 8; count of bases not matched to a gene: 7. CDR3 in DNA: TGTGCCAGCAGCTTAGAACCCGGGACAGGGGCGGACACCATATATTTT. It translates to CASSLEPGTGADTIYF.

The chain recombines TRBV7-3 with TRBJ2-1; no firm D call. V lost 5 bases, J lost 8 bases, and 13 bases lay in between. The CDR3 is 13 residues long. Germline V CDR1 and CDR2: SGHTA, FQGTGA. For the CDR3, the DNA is TGTGCCAGCAGCCCCGGGCTCCTCTATGAGCAGTTCTTC. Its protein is CASSPGLLYEQFF.

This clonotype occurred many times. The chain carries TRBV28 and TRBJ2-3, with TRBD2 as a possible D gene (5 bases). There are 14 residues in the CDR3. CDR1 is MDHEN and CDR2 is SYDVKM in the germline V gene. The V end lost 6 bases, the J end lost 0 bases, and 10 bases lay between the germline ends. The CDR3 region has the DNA TGTGCCAGCAGGGCCCGGACTAGCACAGATACGCAGTATTTT. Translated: CASRARTSTDTQYF.

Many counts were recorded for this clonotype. The CDR3 reads CASSFGSWNEQFF. The DNA of the CDR3 is TGTGCCAGCAGTTTCGGGAGTTGGAATGAGCAGTTCTTC. The genes are TRBV12-3 or TRBV12-4 and TRBJ2-1; tentatively, D is TRBD2 (6 bases). The CDR3 length is 13 residues. The V end was cut by 3 bases, the J end by 7 bases, with 10 bases between.

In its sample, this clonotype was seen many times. The CDR3 bases are TGTGCCAGCAGCTTGGCTGTGAATGAGCAGTTCTTC. This codes for CASSLAVNEQFF. J is TRBJ2-1 and V is TRBV5-6; D gene uncertain. The CDR3 runs 12 residues. The V gene's germline CDR1 is SGHDT and CDR2 YYEEEE. The V gene lost 0 bases and the J gene lost 7 bases, with 5 bases spanning the gap.

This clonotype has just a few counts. In DNA form, the CDR3 reads TGTGCCAGACCGGCTCTCTACAATGAGCAGTTCTTC. This translates into CARPALYNEQFF. V usage is TRBV12-3 or TRBV12-4 and J usage is TRBJ2-1; D not certain. With 9 bases removed from V and 3 bases from J, the gap between germline ends came to 9 bases. This CDR3 region has 12 residues.

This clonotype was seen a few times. The CDR3 is CASSLEAGVLYNEQFF. The CDR3 DNA reads TGTGCCAGCAGCTTGGAAGCGGGAGTTCTCTACAATGAGCAGTTCTTC. The gene calls are TRBV7-6 and TRBJ2-1; 8 positions agree with TRBD2. Unmatched junction bases numbered 7, after V lost 3 bases and J lost 3 bases. Germline V gene lookup returns CDR1 SGHVS and CDR2 FNYEAQ. This CDR3 comprises 16 residues.